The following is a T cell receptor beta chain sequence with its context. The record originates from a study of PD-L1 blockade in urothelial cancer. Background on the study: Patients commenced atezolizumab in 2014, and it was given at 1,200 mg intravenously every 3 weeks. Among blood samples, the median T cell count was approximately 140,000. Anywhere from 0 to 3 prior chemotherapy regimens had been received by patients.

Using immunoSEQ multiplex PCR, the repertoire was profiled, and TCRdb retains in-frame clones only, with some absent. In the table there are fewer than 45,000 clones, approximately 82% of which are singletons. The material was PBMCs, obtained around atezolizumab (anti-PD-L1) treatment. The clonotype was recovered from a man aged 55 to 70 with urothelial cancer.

CDR3 region: CASSQDEASYNEQFF. DNA for the CDR3: TGCGCCAGCAGCCAAGATGAGGCCTCCTACAATGAGCAGTTCTTC. The V gene is TRBV4-1, the J gene TRBJ2-1; D ambiguous. The V gene's germline CDR1 is MGHRA and CDR2 YSYEKL. The ends were cut back, 0 bases at V and 0 bases at J, with 6 bases in the middle. CDR3 length: 15 amino acids.